Here is one T cell receptor beta chain with its context. Looked up from germline, CDR1 is SGHRS and CDR2 is YFSETQ. V shed 4 bases and J 5 bases; nucleotides not matched to a gene: 4. The CDR3 is 16 residues long. The data stem from a study of T cell changes during pregnancy in multiple sclerosis. Sequencing used immunoSEQ multiplex PCR; TCRdb keeps in-frame clones, though not all of them. This sample has some 42,000 clones, with roughly 91% found just once. This TCR was recovered from a female donor with multiple sclerosis, enrolled in a pregnancy study. V gene TRBV5-1 combines with J gene TRBJ2-2; 14 bases are a match to TRBD2. The sequencing here drew on CD4+ T cells from peripheral blood mononuclear cells, taken in the third trimester of pregnancy. The CDR3 spells CASSRGLAGGTGELFF. DNA of the CDR3: TGCGCCAGCAGCCGTGGACTAGCGGGGGGTACCGGGGAGCTGTTTTTT.